These T cell receptor beta chains were read from a single sample in a study of T-cell reconstitution after alpha-beta-depleted transplantation in children. TCRdb independently ran MiXCR on the PCR reads; one entry per CDR3 protein. The data contain 150,000 to 250,000 distinct CDR3 sequences, approximately 6% of them singletons. This material consisted of PBMCs, taken before TCRalphabeta/CD19-depleted stem cell transplant. All receptors come from a girl under three years old with combined immunodeficiency, due to receive a stem cell transplant. Both conserved end residues are part of each CDR3. The order of the fields is J gene, V gene, CDR3 protein.

TRBJ2-2,TRBV7-2,CASSAQGNTGELFF
TRBJ2-1,TRBV20-1,CSAIGTSGPNEQFF
TRBJ1-3,TRBV10-2,CASSNRTGGNTIYF
TRBJ2-1,TRBV20-1,CSARDVTSGNNEQFF
TRBJ2-1,TRBV24-1,CATCAGSSYNEQFF
TRBJ2-3,TRBV3-1,CASSHILPGSLTDTQYF
TRBJ2-1,TRBV7-3,CASSPRQRGGMWDEQFF
TRBJ2-1,TRBV7-6,CASSLAPRNNEQFF
TRBJ2-7,TRBV29-1,CSVVRGAYEQYF
TRBJ2-7,TRBV12-3/TRBV12-4,CASSPLQTIPSLGGQYF
TRBJ2-3,TRBV13,CAFSPRRNYFRGDTDTQYF
TRBJ2-1,TRBV11-2,CASSLYFGGASSYNEQFF
TRBJ2-7,TRBV28,CASSFTDYYEQYF
TRBJ1-4,TRBV27,CASSSGQGIEKLFF
TRBJ2-1,TRBV28,CASRSGGQIYNEQFF